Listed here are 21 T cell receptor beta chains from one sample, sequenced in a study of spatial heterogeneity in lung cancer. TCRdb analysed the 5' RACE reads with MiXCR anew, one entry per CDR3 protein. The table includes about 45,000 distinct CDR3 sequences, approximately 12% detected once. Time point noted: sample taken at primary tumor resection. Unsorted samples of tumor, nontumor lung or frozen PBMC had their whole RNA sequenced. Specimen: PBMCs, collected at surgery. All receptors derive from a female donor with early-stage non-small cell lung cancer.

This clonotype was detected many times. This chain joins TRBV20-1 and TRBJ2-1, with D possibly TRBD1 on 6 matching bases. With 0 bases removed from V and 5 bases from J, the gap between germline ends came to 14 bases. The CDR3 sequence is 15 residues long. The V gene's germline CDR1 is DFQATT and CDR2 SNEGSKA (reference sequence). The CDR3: CSARDLIGGHNEQFF. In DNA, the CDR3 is TGCAGTGCTAGAGATCTGATTGGGGGCCACAATGAGCAGTTCTTC.

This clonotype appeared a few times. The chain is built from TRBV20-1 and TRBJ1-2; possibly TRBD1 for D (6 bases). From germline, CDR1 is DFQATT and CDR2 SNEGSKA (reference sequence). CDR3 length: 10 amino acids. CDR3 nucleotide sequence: TGCAGGGGGGGCGGCTATGGCTACACCTTC. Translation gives CRGGGYGYTF.

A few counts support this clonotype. CDR3 sequence (DNA): TGCAGTGCTAGTGATCCGGTCCTCTCCTACGAGCAGTACTTC. Its translation is CSASDPVLSYEQYF. The V gene is TRBV20-1, the J gene TRBJ2-7; no definite D call. CDR1 is DFQATT, CDR2 SNEGSKA, per germline (reference sequence). This CDR3 region has 14 residues. Trimming shortened V by 3 bases and J by 0 bases, and 12 bases separated the two germline ends.

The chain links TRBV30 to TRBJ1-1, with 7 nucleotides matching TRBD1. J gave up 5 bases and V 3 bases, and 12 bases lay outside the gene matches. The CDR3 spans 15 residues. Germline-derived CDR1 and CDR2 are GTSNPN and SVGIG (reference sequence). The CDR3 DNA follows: TGTGCCTGGAGCGGGCCCCTCAGGGGGGGTACTGAAGCTTTCTTT. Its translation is CAWSGPLRGGTEAFF.

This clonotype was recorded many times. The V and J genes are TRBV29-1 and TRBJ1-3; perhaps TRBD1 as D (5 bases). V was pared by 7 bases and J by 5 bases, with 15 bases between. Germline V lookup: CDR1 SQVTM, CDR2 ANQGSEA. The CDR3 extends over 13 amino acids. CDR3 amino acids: CSASRDGRNTIYF. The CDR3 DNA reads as TGCAGCGCCAGCCGGGACGGAAGAAACACCATATATTTT. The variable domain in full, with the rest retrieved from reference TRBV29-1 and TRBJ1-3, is SAVISQKPSRDICQRGTSLTIQCQVDSQVTMMFWYRQQPGQSLTLIATANQGSEATYESGFVIDKFPISRPNLTFSTLTVSNMSPEDSSIYLCSASRDGRNTIYFGEGSWLTVV.

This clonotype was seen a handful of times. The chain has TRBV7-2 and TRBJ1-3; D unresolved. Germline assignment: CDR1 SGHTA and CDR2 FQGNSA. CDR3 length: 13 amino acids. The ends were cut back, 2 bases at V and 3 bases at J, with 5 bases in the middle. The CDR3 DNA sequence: TGTGCCAGCAGCTTAAAGTATGGAAACACCATATATTTT. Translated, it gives CASSLKYGNTIYF.

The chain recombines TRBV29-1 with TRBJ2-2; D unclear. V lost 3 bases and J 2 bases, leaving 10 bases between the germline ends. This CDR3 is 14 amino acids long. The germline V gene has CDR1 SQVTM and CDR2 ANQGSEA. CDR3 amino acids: CSVDPGPNTGELFF. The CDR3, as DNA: TGCAGCGTTGACCCCGGGCCAAACACCGGGGAGCTGTTTTTT.

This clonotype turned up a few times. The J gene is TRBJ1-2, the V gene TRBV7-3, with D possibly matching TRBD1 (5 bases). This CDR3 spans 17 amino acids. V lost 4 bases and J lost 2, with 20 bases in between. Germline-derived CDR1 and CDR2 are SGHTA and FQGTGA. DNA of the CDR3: TGTGCCAGCAGCTCCCGGGGGGGGAAAAGGCAGAACTATGGCTACACCTTC. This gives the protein CASSSRGGKRQNYGYTF. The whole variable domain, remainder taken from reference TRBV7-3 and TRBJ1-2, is GAGVSQTPSNKVTEKGKYVELRCDPISGHTALYWYRQSLGQGPEFLIYFQGTGAADDSGLPNDRFFAVRPEGSVSTLKIQRTERGDSAVYLCASSSRGGKRQNYGYTFGSGTRLTVV.

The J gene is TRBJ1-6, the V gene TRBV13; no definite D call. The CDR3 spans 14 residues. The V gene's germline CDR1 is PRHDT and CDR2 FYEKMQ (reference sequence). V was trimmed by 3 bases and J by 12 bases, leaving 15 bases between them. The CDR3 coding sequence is TGTGCCAGCAGCTTCCGGACGCCTTTTTTACCCCTCCACTTT. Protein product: CASSFRTPFLPLHF.

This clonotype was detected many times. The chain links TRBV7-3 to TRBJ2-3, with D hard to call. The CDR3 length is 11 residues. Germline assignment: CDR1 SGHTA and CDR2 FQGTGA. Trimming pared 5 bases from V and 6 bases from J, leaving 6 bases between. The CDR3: CASSVGDTQYF. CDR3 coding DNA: TGTGCCAGCAGCGTGGGGGATACGCAGTATTTT.

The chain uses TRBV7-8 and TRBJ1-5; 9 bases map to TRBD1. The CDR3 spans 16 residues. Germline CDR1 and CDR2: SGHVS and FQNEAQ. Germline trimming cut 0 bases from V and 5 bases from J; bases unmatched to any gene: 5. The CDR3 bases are TGTGCCAGCAGCTTAGCGGAGACAGGGGGTCATCAGCCCCAGCATTTT. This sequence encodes CASSLAETGGHQPQHF.

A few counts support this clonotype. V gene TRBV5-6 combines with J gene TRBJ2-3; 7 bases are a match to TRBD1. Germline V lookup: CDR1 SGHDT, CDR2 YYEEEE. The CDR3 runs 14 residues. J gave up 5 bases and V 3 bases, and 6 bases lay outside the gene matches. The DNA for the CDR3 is TGTGCCAGCAGCTGGGGACAGTCACTAGATACGCAGTATTTT. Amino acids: CASSWGQSLDTQYF.

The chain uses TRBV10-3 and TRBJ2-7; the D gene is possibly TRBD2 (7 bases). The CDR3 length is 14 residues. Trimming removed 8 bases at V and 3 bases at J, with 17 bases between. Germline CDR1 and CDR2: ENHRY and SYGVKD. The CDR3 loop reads CAIGRGGGNYEQYF. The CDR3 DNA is TGTGCCATCGGAAGGGGGGGGGGGAACTACGAGCAGTACTTC.

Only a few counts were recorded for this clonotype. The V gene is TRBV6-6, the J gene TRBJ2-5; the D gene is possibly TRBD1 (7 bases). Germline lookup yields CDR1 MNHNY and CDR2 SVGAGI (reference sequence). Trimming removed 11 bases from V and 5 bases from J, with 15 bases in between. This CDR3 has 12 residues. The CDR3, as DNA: TGTGCCGCGCAGGGGGGCGCGGAGACCCAGTACTTC. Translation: CAAQGGAETQYF.

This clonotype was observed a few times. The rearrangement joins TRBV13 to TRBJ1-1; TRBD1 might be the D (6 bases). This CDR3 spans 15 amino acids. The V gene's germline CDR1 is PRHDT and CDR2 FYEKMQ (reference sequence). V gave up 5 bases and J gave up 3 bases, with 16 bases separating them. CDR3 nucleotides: TGTGCCAGCAGCCTCGACAGGTCCCTAGACACTGAAGCTTTCTTT. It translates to CASSLDRSLDTEAFF.

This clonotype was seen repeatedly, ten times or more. The CDR3 reads CASSEPGRRNTEAFF. The CDR3 bases are TGTGCCAGCAGTGAACCGGGAAGGAGGAACACTGAAGCTTTCTTT. This chain links TRBV28 with TRBJ1-1; D is unresolved. CDR3 size: 15 residues. Germline values: CDR1 MDHEN, CDR2 SYDVKM. Trimming cost V 5 bases and J 1 base, with 14 bases left between them. Using reference TRBV28 and TRBJ1-1 for the parts outside the CDR3, the full variable domain is DVKVTQSSRYLVKRTGEKVFLECVQDMDHENMFWYRQDPGLGLRLIYFSYDVKMKEKGDIPEGYSVSREKKERFSLILESASTNQTSMYLCASSEPGRRNTEAFFGQGTRLTVV.

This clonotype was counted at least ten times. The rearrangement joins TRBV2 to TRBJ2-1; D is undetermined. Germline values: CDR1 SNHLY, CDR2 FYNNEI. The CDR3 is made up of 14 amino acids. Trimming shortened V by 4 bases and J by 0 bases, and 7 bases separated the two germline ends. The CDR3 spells CASSAVDSYNEQFF. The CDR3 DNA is TGTGCCAGCAGTGCTGTCGACTCCTACAATGAGCAGTTCTTC.

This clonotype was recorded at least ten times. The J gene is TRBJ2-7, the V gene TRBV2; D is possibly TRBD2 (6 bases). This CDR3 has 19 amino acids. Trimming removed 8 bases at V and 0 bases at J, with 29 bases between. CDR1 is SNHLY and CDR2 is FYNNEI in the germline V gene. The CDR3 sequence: CASFGTVLGAAGSSYEQYF. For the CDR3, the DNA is TGTGCCAGCTTCGGAACGGTTCTTGGGGCTGCGGGGAGCTCCTACGAGCAGTACTTC.

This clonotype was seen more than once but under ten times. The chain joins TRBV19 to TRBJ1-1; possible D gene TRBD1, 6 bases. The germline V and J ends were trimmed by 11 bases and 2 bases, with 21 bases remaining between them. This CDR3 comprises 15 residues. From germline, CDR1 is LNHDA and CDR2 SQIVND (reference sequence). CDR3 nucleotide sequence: TGTGCCGTAGCGAAGGAGAGGGGGATCAACACTGAAGCTTTCTTT. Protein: CAVAKERGINTEAFF. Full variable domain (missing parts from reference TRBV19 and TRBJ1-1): DGGITQSPKYLFRKEGQNVTLSCEQNLNHDAMYWYRQDPGQGLRLIYYSQIVNDFQKGDIAEGYSVSREKKESFPLTVTSAQKNPTAFYLCAVAKERGINTEAFFGQGTRLTVV.

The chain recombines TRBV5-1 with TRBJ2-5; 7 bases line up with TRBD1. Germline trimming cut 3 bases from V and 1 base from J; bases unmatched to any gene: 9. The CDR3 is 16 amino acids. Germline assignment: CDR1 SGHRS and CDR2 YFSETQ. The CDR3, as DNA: TGCGCCAGCAGCTCAGGTTGGACAGGTGTCCAAGAGACCCAGTACTTC. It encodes CASSSGWTGVQETQYF.

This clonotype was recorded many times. The CDR3 is CASSFHPTQARSSYNEQFF. The CDR3 DNA is TGTGCCAGCAGCTTTCACCCCACCCAGGCAAGGAGCTCCTACAATGAGCAGTTCTTC. The rearrangement uses TRBV5-8 and TRBJ2-1; D gene unclear. Trimming removed 2 bases at V and 0 bases at J, with 21 bases between. The CDR3 sequence is 19 residues long. CDR1 SGHTS and CDR2 YDEGEE come from the germline V gene.